A single sample is the source of the 24 T cell receptor beta chains below, sequenced in a study of PD-1 blockade in classical Hodgkin lymphoma. The table came from immunoSEQ multiplex PCR; TCRdb's copy has only in-frame clones and leaves some out. The repertoire holds roughly 40,000 clones, with around 80% as singletons. Time point reported: cycle 4 day 1 (C4D1), after five to seven weeks of nivolumab. The patients all showed relapse after autologous stem cell transplantation, while their brentuximab vedotin exposure varied. Sequenced material: peripheral blood mononuclear cells (PBMCs), taken before the fourth cycle of nivolumab. These receptors all come from a human donor with classical Hodgkin lymphoma.

This chain joins TRBV29-1 and TRBJ2-1; a weak D match, TRBD2 (5 bases). The CDR3 covers 13 residues. From germline, CDR1 is SQVTM and CDR2 ANQGSEA. V lost 5 bases, J lost 0 bases, and 8 bases lay in between. CDR3 sequence reads: CSVKRLSYNEQFF. DNA of the CDR3: TGCAGCGTTAAGCGGCTCTCCTACAATGAGCAGTTCTTC.

The chain uses TRBV5-4 and TRBJ2-3, with 12 bases matching TRBD2. This CDR3 is built from 16 residues. In germline, CDR1 is SGHNT, CDR2 YYREEE (reference sequence). J was trimmed by 3 bases and V by 1 base; bases with no gene match: 3. The CDR3 DNA is TGTGCCAGCAGCTTGCGTCTAGCGGGAGGGACAGATACGCAGTATTTT. Translation: CASSLRLAGGTDTQYF.

The chain combines TRBV5-1 with TRBJ2-5; 8 bases are a match to TRBD1. CDR1 and CDR2 (germline): SGHRS, YFSETQ. The CDR3 totals 15 residues. J lost 5 bases, V lost 0 bases, and 6 bases had no gene match. CDR3 in DNA: TGCGCCAGCAGCTTGGCGCCAGGGGGCCTGGAGACCCAGTACTTC. Its translation: CASSLAPGGLETQYF.

The rearrangement uses TRBV5-1 and TRBJ1-2, with D tentatively TRBD1 (5 bases). The V and J ends lost 2 bases and 7 bases respectively, with 15 bases between them. Germline assignment: CDR1 SGHRS and CDR2 YFSETQ. This CDR3 contains 14 residues. As DNA, the CDR3 is TGCGCCAGCAGCTTAGGGCAGGGCGATCGTGGCTACACCTTC. Protein: CASSLGQGDRGYTF.

This chain joins TRBV7-2 and TRBJ2-7, with D tentatively TRBD1 (5 bases). CDR3 length equals 14 residues. The V and J ends lost 3 bases and 0 bases respectively, with 9 bases between them. Germline V CDR1 and CDR2: SGHTA, FQGNSA. The DNA of the CDR3 is TGTGCCAGCAGCTTGGGGCGGACCTCCTACGAGCAGTACTTC. Protein: CASSLGRTSYEQYF. The full variable domain, with the rest looked up from reference TRBV7-2 and TRBJ2-7, is GAGVSQSPSNKVTEKGKDVELRCDPISGHTALYWYRQSLGQGLEFLIYFQGNSAPDKSGLPSDRFSAERTGGSVSTLTIQRTQQEDSAVYLCASSLGRTSYEQYFGPGTRLTVT.

This clone occurred a few times. This chain uses TRBV19 with TRBJ1-1; D unclear. In germline, CDR1 is LNHDA, CDR2 SQIVND (reference sequence). This CDR3 is built from 14 residues. With 5 bases removed from V and 1 base from J, the gap between germline ends came to 11 bases. The CDR3 sequence is CASSLLGKNTEAFF. The CDR3 nucleotides are TGTGCCAGTAGTCTGCTTGGAAAGAACACTGAAGCTTTCTTT.

This chain connects TRBV7-8 to TRBJ1-2, with D perhaps matching TRBD1 (5 bases). The germline gives CDR1 SGHVS, CDR2 FQNEAQ. The V gene lost 2 bases and the J gene lost 4 bases, with 11 bases spanning the gap. The CDR3 has 14 amino acids. The DNA of the CDR3 is TGTGCCAGCAGCTTAACAGGCAATTCCTATGGCTACACCTTC. Translated: CASSLTGNSYGYTF.

The J gene is TRBJ1-6, the V gene TRBV5-1, with a possible D match to TRBD1 (5 bases). The CDR3 covers 15 residues. V dropped 2 bases and J dropped 9 bases, with 15 bases sitting between them. The germline V gene has CDR1 SGHRS and CDR2 YFSETQ. The CDR3 DNA is TGCGCCAGCAGCTTTGGGACCGTTAAGGGTTCACCCCTCCACTTT. Translating gives CASSFGTVKGSPLHF.

The chain has TRBV6-6 and TRBJ2-1; no firm D call. The V end was cut by 10 bases, the J end by 3 bases, with 16 bases between. CDR1 is MNHNY and CDR2 is SVGAGI in the germline V gene (reference sequence). The CDR3 runs 14 residues. CDR3 amino acids: CATKFGTLYNEQFF. The CDR3, as DNA: TGTGCCACCAAGTTCGGTACGCTCTACAATGAGCAGTTCTTC.

This clone was recorded once. Germline is not matched at one junction end, which may reflect a read error. Other nucleotide sequences in the sample specify the same CDR3. This chain connects TRBV19 to TRBJ1-1, with TRBD1 matching over 7 bases. The CDR3 totals 16 residues. From germline, CDR1 is LNHDA and CDR2 SQIVND (reference sequence). CDR3 sequence reads: CASSTKTGFRNTEAFF. The CDR3 region has the DNA TGTGCCAGCAGTACCAAGACAGGGTTCAGGAACACTGAAGCTTTCTTT.

The chain has TRBV5-6 and TRBJ1-6, with D tentatively TRBD1 (6 bases). The CDR3 consists of 16 residues. The V end was cut by 4 bases, the J end by 5 bases, with 16 bases between. CDR1 is SGHDT and CDR2 is YYEEEE in the germline V gene. CDR3 coding DNA: TGTGCCAGCAGCGCCCAAACAGGGATCAATAATTCACCCCTCCACTTT. Residues: CASSAQTGINNSPLHF. The variable domain in full, completed from reference TRBV5-6 and TRBJ1-6, reads DAGVTQSPTHLIKTRGQQVTLRCSPKSGHDTVSWYQQALGQGPQFIFQYYEEEERQRGNFPDRFSGHQFPNYSSELNVNALLLGDSALYLCASSAQTGINNSPLHFGNGTRLTVT.

This clone was detected only once. The gene calls are TRBV19 and TRBJ1-1, with D tentatively TRBD1 (5 bases). There are 15 residues in the CDR3. Between the trimmed V and J ends, which lost 3 bases and 2 bases, there was a span of 13 bases. Germline V gene data show CDR1 as LNHDA and CDR2 as SQIVND (reference sequence). In DNA form, the CDR3 reads TGTGCCAGTAGTATGCCAGGACAACCCAACACTGAAGCTTTCTTT. It is translated as CASSMPGQPNTEAFF.

The chain links TRBV11-2 to TRBJ2-5; D is possibly TRBD2 (6 bases). Germline V gene lookup returns CDR1 SGHAT and CDR2 FQNNGV. The CDR3 is 18 amino acids. Trimming pared 0 bases from V and 4 bases from J, leaving 21 bases between. For the CDR3, the DNA is TGTGCCAGCAGCTTAGATCGGGGACTTCAAGCGAATCGAGAGACCCAGTACTTC. The encoded protein is CASSLDRGLQANRETQYF. Based on the CDR3 plus reference TRBV11-2 and TRBJ2-5, the full variable domain is EAGVAQSPRYKIIEKRQSVAFWCNPISGHATLYWYQQILGQGPKLLIQFQNNGVVDDSQLPKDRFSAERLKGVDSTLKIQPAKLEDSAVYLCASSLDRGLQANRETQYFGPGTRLLVL.

This chain joins TRBV19 and TRBJ2-2, with D perhaps TRBD2 (7 bases). Trimming took 10 bases from V and 2 from J, leaving 17 bases between them. CDR1 is LNHDA and CDR2 is SQIVND in the germline V gene (reference sequence). The CDR3 runs 15 residues. The CDR3 protein is CATRAGTSNTGELFF. The CDR3 coding sequence is TGTGCCACCCGAGCGGGGACATCCAACACCGGGGAGCTGTTTTTT. Full variable domain (outside the CDR3, taken from reference TRBV19 and TRBJ2-2): DGGITQSPKYLFRKEGQNVTLSCEQNLNHDAMYWYRQDPGQGLRLIYYSQIVNDFQKGDIAEGYSVSREKKESFPLTVTSAQKNPTAFYLCATRAGTSNTGELFFGEGSRLTVL.

This clone was observed a handful of times. The V and J genes are TRBV28 and TRBJ1-4, with D unresolved. The CDR3 is made up of 14 amino acids. Trimming shortened V by 10 bases and J by 0 bases, and 12 bases separated the two germline ends. Germline V CDR1 and CDR2: MDHEN, SYDVKM. CDR3: CATKGGATNEKLFF. CDR3 sequence (DNA): TGTGCCACCAAGGGAGGAGCAACTAATGAAAAACTGTTTTTT.

The chain uses TRBV6-4 and TRBJ2-3; 9 bases are a match to TRBD1. With V trimmed by 5 bases and J by 5 bases, 5 bases remained unmatched. The CDR3 runs 14 residues. Germline CDR1 MRHNA, CDR2 SNTAGT. The CDR3 nucleotides are TGTGCCAGCAGTTTACAGGGGGCCAGAGATACGCAGTATTTT. Its translation is CASSLQGARDTQYF.

V is TRBV25-1 and J is TRBJ1-1; 9 bases align to TRBD1. CDR3 length: 15 amino acids. Germline CDR1 and CDR2: MGHDK and SYGVNS. Losses at the gene ends were 5 bases for V and 3 bases for J; bases not matched to a gene: 7. CDR3 nucleotide sequence: TGTGCCAGCAGTCCCACGGACAGGGGAGACACTGAAGCTTTCTTT. Its protein is CASSPTDRGDTEAFF.

The chain is built from TRBV2 and TRBJ1-5; TRBD1 matches at 7 bases. V was pared by 6 bases and J by 4 bases, with 9 bases of the junction left unmatched. This CDR3 comprises 15 residues. In germline, CDR1 is SNHLY, CDR2 FYNNEI. The CDR3: CASRDRAVGNQPQHF. CDR3 bases: TGTGCCAGCAGAGACAGGGCGGTCGGTAATCAGCCCCAGCATTTT. The full variable domain, completed using reference TRBV2 and TRBJ1-5, is EPEVTQTPSHQVTQMGQEVILRCVPISNHLYFYWYRQILGQKVEFLVSFYNNEISEKSEIFDDQFSVERPDGSNFTLKIRSTKLEDSAMYFCASRDRAVGNQPQHFGDGTRLSIL.

The V gene is TRBV27, the J gene TRBJ1-2, with 7 bases lining up with TRBD1. Germline CDR1 and CDR2: MNHEY and SMNVEV (reference sequence). CDR3 length equals 14 residues. V lost 1 base and J lost 4; bases outside the gene matches: 3. The CDR3 region is CASSLYWDSYGYTF. The CDR3, as DNA: TGTGCCAGCAGTTTATACTGGGACAGCTATGGCTACACCTTC.

The chain recombines TRBV4-3 with TRBJ1-4, with 7 positions matching TRBD1. CDR3 length: 12 residues. V lost 10 bases, J lost 6 bases, and 5 bases stayed unmatched. Per the germline V gene, CDR1 is LGHNA and CDR2 is YSLEER. Here the CDR3 DNA reads TGCGCCACCGGGACAGTCGATGAAAAACTGTTTTTT. It specifies CATGTVDEKLFF.

The chain uses TRBV7-2 and TRBJ1-6; D not certain. Trimming left V 1 base short and J 4 bases short, with 11 bases between. The germline V gene has CDR1 SGHTA and CDR2 FQGNSA. The CDR3 loop spans 16 amino acids. CDR3: CASSLGTYSYNSPLHF. The CDR3 DNA sequence: TGTGCCAGCAGCTTAGGGACCTATAGTTATAATTCACCCCTCCACTTT.

The chain uses TRBV5-1 and TRBJ1-1; D is perhaps TRBD1 (5 bases). The CDR3 runs 15 residues. Trimming removed 0 bases at V and 4 bases at J, with 13 bases between. Germline loops: CDR1 SGHRS, CDR2 YFSETQ. The CDR3 reads CASSLEATGTTEAFF. CDR3 DNA sequence: TGCGCCAGCAGCTTGGAAGCGACCGGGACCACTGAAGCTTTCTTT.

The rearrangement uses TRBV6-5 and TRBJ2-7, with 11 bases that match TRBD2. Looked up from germline, CDR1 is MNHEY and CDR2 is SVGAGI. With V trimmed by 6 bases and J by 3 bases, 7 bases remained unmatched. This CDR3 spans 15 amino acids. This CDR3 is CASSQTSGDFYEQYF. For the CDR3, the DNA is TGTGCCAGCAGCCAGACTAGCGGGGACTTCTACGAGCAGTACTTC.

This chain connects TRBV6-1 to TRBJ2-1; D is uncertain. The CDR3 spans 15 residues. V was trimmed by 5 bases and J by 10 bases, leaving 21 bases between them. CDR1 and CDR2 from the germline V gene are MNHNS and SASEGT. The DNA of the CDR3 is TGTGCCAGCAGTCCCCAGAGAGAGACGGGCTACGAGCAGTTCTTC. Encoded protein: CASSPQRETGYEQFF.